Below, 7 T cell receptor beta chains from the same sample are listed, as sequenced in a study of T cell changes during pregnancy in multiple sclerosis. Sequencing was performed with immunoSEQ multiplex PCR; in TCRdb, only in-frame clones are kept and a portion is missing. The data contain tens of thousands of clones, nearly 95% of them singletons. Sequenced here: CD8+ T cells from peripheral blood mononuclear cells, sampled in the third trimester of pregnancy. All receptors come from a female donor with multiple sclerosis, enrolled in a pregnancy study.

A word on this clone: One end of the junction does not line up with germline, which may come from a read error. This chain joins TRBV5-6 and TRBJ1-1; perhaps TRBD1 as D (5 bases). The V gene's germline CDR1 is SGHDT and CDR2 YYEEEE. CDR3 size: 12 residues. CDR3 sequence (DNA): TGTGCCAGCAGCCCGGGGGACCTAAAAATGGAGTTT. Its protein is CASSPGDLKMEF.

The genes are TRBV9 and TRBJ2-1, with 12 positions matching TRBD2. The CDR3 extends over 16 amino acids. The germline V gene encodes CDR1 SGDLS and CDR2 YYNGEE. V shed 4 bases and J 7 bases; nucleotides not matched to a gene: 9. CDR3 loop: CASSFLAGGLENEQFF. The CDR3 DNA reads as TGTGCCAGCAGCTTCCTAGCGGGAGGGCTGGAGAATGAGCAGTTCTTC.

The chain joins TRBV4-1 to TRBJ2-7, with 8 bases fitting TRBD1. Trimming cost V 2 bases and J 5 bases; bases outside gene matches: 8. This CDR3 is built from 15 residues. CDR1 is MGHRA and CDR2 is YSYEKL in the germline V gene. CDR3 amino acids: CASSQPGQGVHEQYF. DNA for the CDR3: TGCGCCAGCAGCCAACCCGGACAGGGCGTACACGAGCAGTACTTC.

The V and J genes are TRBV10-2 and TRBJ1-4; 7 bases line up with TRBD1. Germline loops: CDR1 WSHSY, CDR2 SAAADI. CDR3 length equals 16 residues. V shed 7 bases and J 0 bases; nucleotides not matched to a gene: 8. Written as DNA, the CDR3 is TGCGCCAGCACTGGGACAGCAAATCCAACTAATGAAAAACTGTTTTTT. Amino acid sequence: CASTGTANPTNEKLFF.

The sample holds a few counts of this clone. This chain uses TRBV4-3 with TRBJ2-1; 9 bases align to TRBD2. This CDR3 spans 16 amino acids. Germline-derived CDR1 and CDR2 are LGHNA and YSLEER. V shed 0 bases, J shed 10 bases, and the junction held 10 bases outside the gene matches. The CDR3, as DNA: TGCGCCAGCAGCCAAGATACTTGGCTAGCGGGATCCGAGCAGTTCTTC. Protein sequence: CASSQDTWLAGSEQFF.

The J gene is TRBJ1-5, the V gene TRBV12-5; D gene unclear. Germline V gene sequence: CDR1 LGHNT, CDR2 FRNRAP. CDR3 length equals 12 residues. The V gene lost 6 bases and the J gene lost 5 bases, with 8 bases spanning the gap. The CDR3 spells CASGLPDQPQHF. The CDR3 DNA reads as TGTGCTAGTGGGCTACCCGATCAGCCCCAGCATTTT.

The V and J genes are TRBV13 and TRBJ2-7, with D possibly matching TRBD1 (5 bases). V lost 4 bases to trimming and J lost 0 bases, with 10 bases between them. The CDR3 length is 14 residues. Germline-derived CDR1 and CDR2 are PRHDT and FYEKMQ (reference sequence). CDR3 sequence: CASSSRQSSYEQYF. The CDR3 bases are TGTGCCAGCAGCTCTAGACAGAGCTCCTACGAGCAGTACTTC.